These 9 T cell receptor beta chains share one sample of origin, sequenced in a study of T cell responses to AZD1222 COVID-19 vaccine. Sequenced by immunoSEQ multiplex PCR; TCRdb stores in-frame clones only, minus some. Among about 75,000 clones listed, about nine tenths were seen once. The specimen was peripheral blood, collected 28 days after the second dose of the MenACWY control vaccine. These receptors were obtained from an adult who received the MenACWY meningococcal vaccine as a control.

The chain combines TRBV12-3 or TRBV12-4 with TRBJ1-5, with D uncertain. The CDR3 contains 12 residues. Trimming removed 6 bases at V and 4 bases at J, with 7 bases between. This CDR3 reads CASRPGNQPQHF. CDR3 nucleotide sequence: TGTGCCAGCAGACCGGGGAATCAGCCCCAGCATTTT.

Comment on this clone: The same CDR3 can be traced to other DNA sequences in this sample. The chain carries TRBV6-5 and TRBJ1-3; possible D gene TRBD1, 6 bases. From germline, CDR1 is MNHEY and CDR2 SVGAGI. The CDR3 is 15 residues long. The V end was cut by 0 bases, the J end by 2 bases, with 8 bases between. The CDR3 nucleotides are TGTGCCAGCAGTTACTCGTCAGGGGCTGGAAACACCATATATTTT. Its protein is CASSYSSGAGNTIYF.

The chain recombines TRBV6-2 or TRBV6-3 with TRBJ2-3, with 8 positions matching TRBD2. V was clipped by 3 bases and J by 1 base; unmatched bases: 6. The CDR3 runs 16 residues. Germline CDR1 and CDR2: MNHEY and SVGEGT. In DNA, the CDR3 is TGTGCCAGCAGTTATGGGGCGGGGGGCCGCACAGATACGCAGTATTTT. Translation: CASSYGAGGRTDTQYF.

This chain connects TRBV27 to TRBJ2-7; TRBD2 is a possible D gene (5 bases). In germline, CDR1 is MNHEY, CDR2 SMNVEV (reference sequence). Trimming left V 5 bases short and J 6 bases short, with 17 bases between. The CDR3 spans 14 residues. The DNA of the CDR3 is TGTGCCAGCAGTCTCAATACTAGGGCCTCCGAGCAGTACTTC. It codes for CASSLNTRASEQYF.

V is TRBV7-2 and J is TRBJ1-6; TRBD1 agrees at 8 bases. This CDR3 spans 15 amino acids. The junction had 4 bases not matched to a gene; V was cut back by 2 bases and J by 7 bases. From germline, CDR1 is SGHTA and CDR2 FQGNSA. The CDR3 is CASSLKQGDNSPLHF. CDR3 sequence (DNA): TGTGCCAGCAGCTTAAAACAGGGGGACAATTCACCCCTCCACTTT. The full variable domain, its missing parts supplied by reference TRBV7-2 and TRBJ1-6, is GAGVSQSPSNKVTEKGKDVELRCDPISGHTALYWYRQSLGQGLEFLIYFQGNSAPDKSGLPSDRFSAERTGGSVSTLTIQRTQQEDSAVYLCASSLKQGDNSPLHFGNGTRLTVT.

V gene TRBV9 combines with J gene TRBJ2-7; no clear D. Deletions cut 1 base from V and 0 bases from J, with 11 bases between. CDR1 SGDLS and CDR2 YYNGEE come from the germline V gene. There are 15 residues in the CDR3. Here the CDR3 reads CASSVHGDSSYEQYF. CDR3 DNA: TGTGCCAGCAGCGTACATGGGGATAGCTCCTACGAGCAGTACTTC.

The chain combines TRBV19 with TRBJ1-1, with a tentative D call TRBD1 (6 bases). CDR1 is LNHDA and CDR2 is SQIVND in the germline V gene (reference sequence). The CDR3 is 14 amino acids. The V and J ends lost 3 bases and 1 base respectively, with 9 bases between them. The chain's CDR3 is CASSMGQENTEAFF. The CDR3 nucleotides are TGTGCCAGTAGTATGGGACAAGAGAACACTGAAGCTTTCTTT.

The chain recombines TRBV5-1 with TRBJ2-2; D may correspond to TRBD1 or TRBD2 (6 bases each). In germline, CDR1 is SGHRS, CDR2 YFSETQ. There are 14 residues in the CDR3. Deletions cut 3 bases from V and 4 bases from J, with 10 bases between. CDR3 bases: TGCGCCAGCAGCTGGGGGGCCGGCACCGGGGAGCTGTTTTTT. Amino acid sequence: CASSWGAGTGELFF.

The rearrangement uses TRBV19 and TRBJ1-6; TRBD1 aligns across 7 bases. Trimming cost V 3 bases and J 9 bases; bases outside gene matches: 14. CDR1 LNHDA and CDR2 SQIVND come from the germline V gene (reference sequence). This CDR3 spans 17 amino acids. The CDR3 sequence: CASSMLRGQSYGSPLHF. CDR3 DNA: TGTGCCAGTAGTATGCTGAGGGGACAGAGTTATGGTTCACCCCTCCACTTT.